The rows below give T cell receptor beta chains drawn from one sample of a study of T cell responses to AZD1222 COVID-19 vaccine. Profiled with immunoSEQ multiplex PCR; TCRdb holds only in-frame clones, not every one. The sample contains about 86,000 clones, approximately 90% of which appear only once. Sequenced here: peripheral blood, sampled 28 days after the second AZD1222 dose. The receptors shown here come from an adult who received the AZD1222 COVID-19 vaccine. The CDR3 runs from the conserved cysteine through the conserved F or W. A D gene is named only where the DNA matches it firmly. Clone sizes are given selectively: once, few, many, or a class where the clone is expanded.

size: NA
D: NA
J: TRBJ1-1
V: TRBV13
CDR3: CASSLGGGYTEAFF
DNA: TGTGCCAGCAGCTTAGGTGGCGGATACACTGAAGCTTTCTTT

size: NA
D: NA
J: TRBJ1-4
V: TRBV29-1
CDR3: CSVDGGSGEKLFF
DNA: TGCAGCGTTGATGGAGGGTCAGGGGAAAAACTGTTTTTT

size: NA
D: TRBD1
J: TRBJ2-3
V: TRBV7-9
CDR3: CASSLGQGHTDTQYF
DNA: TGTGCCAGCAGCTTAGGACAGGGACACACAGATACGCAGTATTTT

size: few
D: NA
J: TRBJ1-1
V: TRBV6-5
CDR3: CVVRVNTEAFF
DNA: TGTGTAGTAAGAGTGAACACTGAAGCTTTCTTT

size: NA
D: TRBD1
J: TRBJ2-1
V: TRBV27
CDR3: CASSLAQAGTGANEQFF
DNA: TGTGCCAGCAGTTTAGCGCAGGCCGGGACAGGGGCCAATGAGCAGTTCTTC

size: NA
D: NA
J: TRBJ2-4
V: TRBV6-5
CDR3: CASNSYYIQYF
DNA: TGTGCCAGCAACTCATACTACATTCAGTACTTC

size: NA
D: NA
J: TRBJ2-7
V: TRBV19
CDR3: CASSIGSGNYEQYF
DNA: TGTGCCAGTAGTATTGGATCAGGGAACTACGAGCAGTACTTC

size: once
D: TRBD1
J: TRBJ2-7
V: TRBV7-9
CDR3: CATGTGSLHEQYF
DNA: TGTGCCACCGGGACAGGGTCTTTGCACGAGCAGTACTTC

size: NA
D: NA
J: TRBJ1-4
V: TRBV5-1
CDR3: CASSLGTTSNEKLFF
DNA: TGCGCCAGCAGCTTGGGGACAACCTCGAATGAAAAACTGTTTTTT

size: NA
D: TRBD1
J: TRBJ1-2
V: TRBV4-2
CDR3: CASSQQMTGMSGYTF
DNA: TGTGCCAGCAGCCAACAAATGACAGGGATGTCTGGCTACACCTTC

size: NA
D: NA
J: TRBJ1-6
V: TRBV28
CDR3: CASSLRVYNSPLHF
DNA: TGTGCCAGCAGTTTACGGGTCTATAATTCACCCCTCCACTTT

size: NA
D: NA
J: TRBJ2-2
V: TRBV27
CDR3: CASSSSGPGELFF
DNA: TGTGCCAGCAGTTCGTCGGGGCCCGGGGAGCTGTTTTTT

size: once
D: NA
J: TRBJ2-5
V: TRBV9
CDR3: CASSAGRAEETQYF
DNA: TGTGCCAGCAGCGCAGGAAGGGCAGAAGAGACCCAGTACTTC

size: NA
D: TRBD2
J: TRBJ2-3
V: TRBV27
CDR3: CASSLSGRGSTDTQYF
DNA: TGTGCCAGCAGTTTATCAGGGCGGGGGAGCACAGATACGCAGTATTTT